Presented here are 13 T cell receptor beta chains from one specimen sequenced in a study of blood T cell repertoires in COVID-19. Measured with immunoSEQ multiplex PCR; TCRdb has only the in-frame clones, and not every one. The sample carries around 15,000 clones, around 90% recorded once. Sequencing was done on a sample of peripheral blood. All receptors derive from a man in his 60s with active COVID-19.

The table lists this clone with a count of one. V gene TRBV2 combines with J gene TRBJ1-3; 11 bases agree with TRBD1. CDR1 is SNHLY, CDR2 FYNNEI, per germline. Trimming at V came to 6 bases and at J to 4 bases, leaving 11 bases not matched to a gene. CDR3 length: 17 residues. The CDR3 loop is CASSLAGTGGTGNTIYF. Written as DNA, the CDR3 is TGTGCCAGCAGCCTAGCTGGGACAGGGGGTACGGGAAACACCATATATTTT. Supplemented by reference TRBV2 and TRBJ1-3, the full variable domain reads EPEVTQTPSHQVTQMGQEVILRCVPISNHLYFYWYRQILGQKVEFLVSFYNNEISEKSEIFDDQFSVERPDGSNFTLKIRSTKLEDSAMYFCASSLAGTGGTGNTIYFGEGSWLTVV.

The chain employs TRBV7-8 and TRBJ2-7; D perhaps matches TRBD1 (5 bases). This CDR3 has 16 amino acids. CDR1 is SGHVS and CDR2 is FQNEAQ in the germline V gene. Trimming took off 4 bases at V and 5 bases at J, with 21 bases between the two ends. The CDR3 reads CASSSPLRQPSDEQYV. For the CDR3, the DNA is TGTGCCAGCAGCTCCCCTCTGAGACAGCCGTCGGACGAGCAGTACGTC.

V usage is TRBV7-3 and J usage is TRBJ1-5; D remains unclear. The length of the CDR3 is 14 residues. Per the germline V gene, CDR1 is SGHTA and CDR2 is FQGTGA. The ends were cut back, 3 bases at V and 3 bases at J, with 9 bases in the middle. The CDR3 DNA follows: TGTGCCAGCAGCTTCGGCGGTGCCAATCAGCCCCAGCATTTT. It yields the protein CASSFGGANQPQHF.

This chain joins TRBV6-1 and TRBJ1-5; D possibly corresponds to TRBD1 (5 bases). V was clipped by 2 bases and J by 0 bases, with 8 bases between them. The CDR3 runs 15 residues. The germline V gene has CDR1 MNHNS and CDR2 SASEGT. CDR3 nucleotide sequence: TGTGCCAGCAGTGAAAGACAGACTAGCAATCAGCCCCAGCATTTT. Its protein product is CASSERQTSNQPQHF.

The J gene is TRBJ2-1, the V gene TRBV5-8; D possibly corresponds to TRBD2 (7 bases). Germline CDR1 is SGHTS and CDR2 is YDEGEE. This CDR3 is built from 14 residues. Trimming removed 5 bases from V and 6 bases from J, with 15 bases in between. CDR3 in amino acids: CASSGGAGVNEQFF. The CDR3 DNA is TGTGCCAGCAGTGGGGGGGCCGGTGTCAATGAGCAGTTCTTC.

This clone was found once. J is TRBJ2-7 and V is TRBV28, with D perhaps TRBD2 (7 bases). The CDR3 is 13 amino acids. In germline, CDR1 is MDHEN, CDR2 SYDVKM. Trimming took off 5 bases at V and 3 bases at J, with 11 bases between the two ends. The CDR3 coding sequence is TGTGCCAGCAGTAGGGGGGGGGACTACGAGCAGTACGTC. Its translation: CASSRGGDYEQYV.

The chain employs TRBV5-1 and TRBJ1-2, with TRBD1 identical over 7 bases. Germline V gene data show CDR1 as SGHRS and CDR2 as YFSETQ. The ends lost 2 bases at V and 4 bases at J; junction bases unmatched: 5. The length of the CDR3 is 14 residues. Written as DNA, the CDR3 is TGCGCCAGCAGCTTAGTGGGACAGAGCTATGGCTACACCTTC. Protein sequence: CASSLVGQSYGYTF.

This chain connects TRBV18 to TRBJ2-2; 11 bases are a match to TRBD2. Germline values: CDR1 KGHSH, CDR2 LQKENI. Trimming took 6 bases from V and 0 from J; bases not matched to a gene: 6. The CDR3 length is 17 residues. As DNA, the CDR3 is TGTGCCAGCTCGCCATCGACTAGCGGGGCGAACACCGGGGAGCTGTTTTTT. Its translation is CASSPSTSGANTGELFF.

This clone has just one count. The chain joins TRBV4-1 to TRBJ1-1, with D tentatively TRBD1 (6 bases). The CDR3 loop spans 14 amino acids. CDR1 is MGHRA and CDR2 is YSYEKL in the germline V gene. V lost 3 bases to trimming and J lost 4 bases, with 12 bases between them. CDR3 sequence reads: CASSQGTGSTEAFF. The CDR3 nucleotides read TGCGCCAGCAGCCAGGGTACAGGGAGCACTGAAGCTTTCTTT.

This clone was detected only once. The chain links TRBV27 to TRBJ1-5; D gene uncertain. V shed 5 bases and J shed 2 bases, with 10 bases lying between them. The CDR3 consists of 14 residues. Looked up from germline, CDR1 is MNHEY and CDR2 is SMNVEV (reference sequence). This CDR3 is CASSPGYGNQPQHF. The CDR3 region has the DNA TGTGCCAGCAGTCCAGGTTACGGCAATCAGCCCCAGCATTTT.

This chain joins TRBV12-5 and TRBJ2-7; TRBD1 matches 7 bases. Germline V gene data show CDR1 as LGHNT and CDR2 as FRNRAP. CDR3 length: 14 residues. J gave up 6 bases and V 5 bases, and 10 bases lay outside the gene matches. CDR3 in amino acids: CASGPMTTGSEQYF. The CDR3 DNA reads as TGTGCTAGTGGTCCGATGACGACAGGGTCCGAGCAGTACTTC.

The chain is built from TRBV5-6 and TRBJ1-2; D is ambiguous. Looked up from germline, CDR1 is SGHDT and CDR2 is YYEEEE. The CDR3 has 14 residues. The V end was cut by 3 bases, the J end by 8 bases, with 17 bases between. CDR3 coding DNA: TGTGCCAGCAGCTCCTATTTCCCAGAGGTCGGCTACACCTTC. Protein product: CASSSYFPEVGYTF.

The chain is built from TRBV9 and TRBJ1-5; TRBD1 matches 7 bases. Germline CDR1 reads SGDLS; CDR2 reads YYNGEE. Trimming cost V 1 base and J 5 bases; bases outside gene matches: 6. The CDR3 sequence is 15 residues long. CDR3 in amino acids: CASSVSGTEDQPQHF. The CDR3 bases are TGTGCCAGCAGCGTATCTGGGACAGAAGATCAGCCCCAGCATTTT. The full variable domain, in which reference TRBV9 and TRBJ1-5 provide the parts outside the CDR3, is DSGVTQTPKHLITATGQRVTLRCSPRSGDLSVYWYQQSLDQGLQFLIQYYNGEERAKGNILERFSAQQFPDLHSELNLSSLELGDSALYFCASSVSGTEDQPQHFGDGTRLSIL.